The 21 T cell receptor beta chains given below trace back to one sample, sequenced in a study of blood T cell repertoires in COVID-19. The assay was immunoSEQ multiplex PCR, and TCRdb's table has in-frame clones only and misses some. This sample carries around 170,000 clones, 83% of them seen once, and the ten largest clones take over 1.5%. Sample: peripheral blood. The receptors shown here come from a human donor in a cohort sampled during active COVID-19.

This chain connects TRBV5-1 to TRBJ2-2; TRBD1 matches at 11 bases. Germline V gene lookup returns CDR1 SGHRS and CDR2 YFSETQ. V lost 4 bases and J lost 4; bases outside the gene matches: 3. CDR3 length: 15 residues. CDR3 nucleotides: TGCGCCAGCAGCCCAGGACAGGGGGCCACCGGGGAGCTGTTTTTT. This codes for CASSPGQGATGELFF.

The chain has TRBV19 and TRBJ1-1, with unresolved D. V lost 3 bases and J lost 8, with 13 bases in between. CDR1 LNHDA and CDR2 SQIVND come from the germline V gene (reference sequence). The CDR3 has 13 amino acids. This CDR3 is CASSIYSSPEAFF. For the CDR3, the DNA is TGTGCCAGTAGTATTTACTCTTCCCCCGAAGCTTTCTTT.

The chain links TRBV7-2 to TRBJ1-3, with D possibly TRBD1 on 5 matching bases. V dropped 2 bases and J dropped 2 bases, with 13 bases sitting between them. Germline-derived CDR1 and CDR2 are SGHTA and FQGNSA. The CDR3 has 16 amino acids. CDR3 nucleotides: TGTGCCAGCAGCTTAATGTCAGGGAATACTGGAAACACCATATATTTT. It yields the protein CASSLMSGNTGNTIYF.

The chain couples TRBV6-6 to TRBJ2-7; D possibly corresponds to TRBD2 (5 bases). CDR3 length: 15 residues. Germline CDR1 reads MNHNY; CDR2 reads SVGAGI (reference sequence). Trimming shortened V by 4 bases and J by 0 bases, and 13 bases separated the two germline ends. The DNA of the CDR3 is TGTGCCAGCAGTTCCCCCCGGGATAGCTCCTACGAGCAGTACTTC. As protein: CASSSPRDSSYEQYF.

The chain carries TRBV7-9 and TRBJ1-1, with a tentative D call TRBD1 (5 bases). Germline V CDR1 and CDR2: SEHNR, FQNEAQ (reference sequence). The CDR3 has 12 residues. Trimming removed 3 bases at V and 3 bases at J, with 5 bases between. CDR3 protein: CASSFRDTEAFF. The CDR3 DNA reads as TGTGCCAGCAGCTTCAGGGACACTGAAGCTTTCTTT.

V gene TRBV2 combines with J gene TRBJ2-5; 9 nucleotides align to TRBD1. The CDR3 consists of 13 residues. The germline V gene has CDR1 SNHLY and CDR2 FYNNEI. J lost 5 bases, V lost 4 bases, and 2 bases had no gene match. The DNA for the CDR3 is TGTGCCAGCAGTGGACAGGGGGAGGAGACCCAGTACTTC. Its translation is CASSGQGEETQYF.

The rearrangement links TRBV18 to TRBJ2-7; D not resolved. CDR1 KGHSH and CDR2 LQKENI come from the germline V gene. This CDR3 comprises 12 residues. Trimming stripped 6 bases from V and 0 bases from J, with 6 bases between. CDR3 coding DNA: TGTGCCAGCTCCCCCCACTCCTACGAGCAGTACTTC. Amino acid sequence: CASSPHSYEQYF.

V gene TRBV19 combines with J gene TRBJ1-1; 12 nucleotides match TRBD1. CDR1 and CDR2 (germline): LNHDA, SQIVND (reference sequence). The CDR3 sequence is 18 residues long. V lost 4 bases to trimming and J lost 3 bases; unmatched junction nucleotides: 12. The CDR3 protein is CASSTHSGTGGSYTEAFF. CDR3 nucleotide sequence: TGTGCCAGTAGTACCCATTCCGGGACAGGGGGCTCGTACACTGAAGCTTTCTTT.

The DNA of the CDR3 is TGTGCCAGCTCCCCGGGGTCCGGGTTCTACACAGATACGCAGTATTTT. Encoded protein: CASSPGSGFYTDTQYF. V gene TRBV18 combines with J gene TRBJ2-3; D is perhaps TRBD2 (5 bases). Germline V gives CDR1 KGHSH, CDR2 LQKENI. V lost 6 bases and J lost 2, with 18 bases in between. CDR3 length equals 16 residues.

Remarks on this clone: The same CDR3 can be traced to other DNA sequences in this sample. The chain carries TRBV9 and TRBJ2-7; D gene uncertain. Between the trimmed V and J ends, which lost 0 bases and 1 base, there was a span of 8 bases. The CDR3 is 14 amino acids. The germline V gene has CDR1 SGDLS and CDR2 YYNGEE. Here the CDR3 DNA reads TGTGCCAGCAGCGTAGGATCCGGTTCCTACGAGCAGTACTTC. This encodes CASSVGSGSYEQYF.

This chain uses TRBV27 with TRBJ2-7, with TRBD2 matching 11 bases. After removal of 1 base from V and 2 bases from J, the junction contained 4 bases not matched to a gene. The CDR3 sequence is 16 residues long. The germline V gene has CDR1 MNHEY and CDR2 SMNVEV (reference sequence). CDR3 sequence: CASSLFSGRVPYEQYF. The CDR3, as DNA: TGTGCCAGCAGTTTATTTAGCGGGAGGGTACCCTACGAGCAGTACTTC.

The J gene is TRBJ2-7, the V gene TRBV25-1, with a weak D call TRBD1 (6 bases). Germline lookup yields CDR1 MGHDK and CDR2 SYGVNS. There are 14 residues in the CDR3. V gave up 3 bases and J gave up 2 bases, with 11 bases separating them. The CDR3 DNA reads as TGTGCCAGCAGTGAGAACCGGGACACCTACGAGCAGTACTTC. It codes for CASSENRDTYEQYF.

The chain carries TRBV27 and TRBJ1-5, with TRBD1 matching over 9 bases. CDR1 is MNHEY and CDR2 is SMNVEV in the germline V gene (reference sequence). The CDR3 has 15 amino acids. After removal of 6 bases from V and 5 bases from J, the junction contained 8 bases not matched to a gene. CDR3 residues: CASSPNRGPHQPQHF. The DNA of the CDR3 is TGTGCCAGCAGCCCTAACAGGGGGCCCCATCAGCCCCAGCATTTT.

A word on this clone: Other DNA sequences in the sample encode the same CDR3. The CDR3: CASSYPGSYEQYF. Written as DNA, the CDR3 is TGTGCCAGCAGTTACCCCGGGTCCTACGAGCAGTACTTC. J is TRBJ2-7 and V is TRBV6-5; D call uncertain. The CDR3 runs 13 residues. Trimming took 2 bases from V and 1 from J, leaving 6 bases between them. The V gene's germline CDR1 is MNHEY and CDR2 SVGAGI.

This clone was seen more than once but under ten times. CDR3 loop: CASSLGGQGFEKLFF. The CDR3 DNA is TGTGCCAGCAGCTTGGGAGGACAGGGATTTGAAAAACTGTTTTTT. The chain combines TRBV5-4 with TRBJ1-4, with 8 bases that match TRBD1. Losses at the gene ends were 0 bases for V and 7 bases for J; bases not matched to a gene: 5. Germline V gene lookup returns CDR1 SGHNT and CDR2 YYREEE (reference sequence). This CDR3 region has 15 residues.

In the case of this clone: This same CDR3 is encoded by further DNA sequences in the sample. V and J are TRBV20-1 and TRBJ1-5; no reliable D call. Germline V gives CDR1 DFQATT, CDR2 SNEGSKA (reference sequence). The V gene lost 1 base and the J gene lost 7 bases, with 5 bases spanning the gap. The CDR3 totals 11 residues. The CDR3 loop is CSARGAQPQHF. DNA for the CDR3: TGCAGTGCTAGAGGGGCCCAGCCCCAGCATTTT.

The rearrangement links TRBV9 to TRBJ1-2; no clear D gene. Germline CDR1 is SGDLS and CDR2 is YYNGEE. V lost 1 base and J 0 bases, leaving 13 bases between the germline ends. This CDR3 is 16 amino acids long. CDR3 sequence: CASSVNPGRPNYGYTF. CDR3 nucleotides: TGTGCCAGCAGCGTAAACCCTGGCAGGCCTAACTATGGCTACACCTTC.

This rearrangement joins TRBV7-8 to TRBJ1-2, with D maybe TRBD1 (5 bases). CDR1 and CDR2 from the germline V gene are SGHVS and FQNEAQ. This CDR3 contains 16 residues. Trimming stripped 3 bases from V and 7 bases from J, with 21 bases between. The CDR3 region is CASSFPSRAGKVGYTF. The CDR3 region has the DNA TGTGCCAGCAGCTTCCCCTCTAGGGCAGGGAAGGTTGGCTACACCTTC.

V and J are TRBV6-5 and TRBJ1-5; 7 bases line up with TRBD1. The CDR3 totals 15 residues. The germline gives CDR1 MNHEY, CDR2 SVGAGI. V gave up 5 bases and J gave up 3 bases; unmatched junction bases: 7. In DNA form, the CDR3 reads TGTGCCAGCAGTACCCGACAGGGTCCCAATCAGCCCCAGCATTTT. This translates into CASSTRQGPNQPQHF.

V is TRBV9 and J is TRBJ2-7, with 8 bases fitting TRBD2. Germline assignment: CDR1 SGDLS and CDR2 YYNGEE. The CDR3 sequence is 14 residues long. V dropped 0 bases and J dropped 1; count of bases not matched to a gene: 0. The DNA for the CDR3 is TGTGCCAGCAGCGTAGCTAGCGGGTCCTACGAGCAGTACTTC. Translated, it gives CASSVASGSYEQYF.

This clone showed up just a few times. This chain connects TRBV13 to TRBJ2-7; 7 nucleotides match TRBD2. Germline assignment: CDR1 PRHDT and CDR2 FYEKMQ (reference sequence). The CDR3 sequence is 15 residues long. The ends lost 4 bases at V and 0 bases at J; junction bases unmatched: 6. The CDR3 protein is CASSSLAASSYEQYF. As DNA, the CDR3 is TGTGCCAGCAGCTCCCTAGCGGCTAGCTCCTACGAGCAGTACTTC.